The rows below give T cell receptor beta chains drawn from one sample of a study of human T cells and chemical hapten exposure. TCRdb reanalysed the RACE reads using MiXCR and keeps one entry per CDR3 protein. In the table there are about 380,000 distinct CDR3 sequences, approximately 5% of which are singletons. The sequenced sample was whole blood, obtained in connection with sensitization to the hapten diphenylcyclopropenone (DPC). The receptors were gathered from a woman between 45 and 65 years old with alopecia areata. Some clones in this sample may be carry-over from other donors' samples. CDR3s include the opening cysteine and the closing phenylalanine or tryptophan. Fields, in order: V gene, J gene, clone size, D gene, CDR3 length, CDR3 DNA, CDR3 protein. A D gene is named only where the DNA matches it firmly. The size of a clone is reported for some rows only, either as once, few or many, or as a class for expanded clones.

v_call: TRBV18; j_call: TRBJ1-3; clone_size: many; d_call: NA; cdr3_length: 17; cdr3_nt: TGTGCCAGCTCACCGGTTTCAGACAGTAGCTCTGGAAACACCATATATTTT; cdr3_aa: CASSPVSDSSSGNTIYF
v_call: TRBV29-1; j_call: TRBJ2-4; clone_size: few; d_call: NA; cdr3_length: 13; cdr3_nt: TGCAGCGTCCTAGGGGTAGCCAAAAACATTCAGTACTTC; cdr3_aa: CSVLGVAKNIQYF
v_call: TRBV28; j_call: TRBJ1-2; clone_size: NA; d_call: TRBD1; cdr3_length: 15; cdr3_nt: TGTGCCAGCAGCTCCTACGACAGGGTATTCTATGGCTACACCTTC; cdr3_aa: CASSSYDRVFYGYTF
v_call: TRBV12-3/TRBV12-4; j_call: TRBJ1-2; clone_size: NA; d_call: TRBD1; cdr3_length: 13; cdr3_nt: TGTGCCAGCAGTCAGACAGGGACCTATGGCTACACCTTC; cdr3_aa: CASSQTGTYGYTF
v_call: TRBV28; j_call: TRBJ2-1; clone_size: many; d_call: NA; cdr3_length: 13; cdr3_nt: TGTGCCAGCAGCGAGGGGGCCTACAATGAGCAGTTCTTC; cdr3_aa: CASSEGAYNEQFF
v_call: TRBV6-5; j_call: TRBJ2-7; clone_size: few; d_call: NA; cdr3_length: 14; cdr3_nt: TGTGCCAGCAGGAGGGATTCGGGGTTCTACGAGCAGTACTTC; cdr3_aa: CASRRDSGFYEQYF
v_call: TRBV6-1; j_call: TRBJ2-7; clone_size: many; d_call: NA; cdr3_length: 14; cdr3_nt: TGTGCCAGCAGTGAAACGGGCTTCAAGGACGAGCAGTACTTC; cdr3_aa: CASSETGFKDEQYF
v_call: TRBV6-1; j_call: TRBJ1-2; clone_size: few; d_call: TRBD1; cdr3_length: 13; cdr3_nt: TGTGCCAGCTGGGACAGGAGAGACTATGGCTACACCTTC; cdr3_aa: CASWDRRDYGYTF
v_call: TRBV5-1; j_call: TRBJ2-6; clone_size: NA; d_call: NA; cdr3_length: 14; cdr3_nt: TGCGCCAGCAGCCGGGACACTGGGGCCAACGTCCTGACTTTC; cdr3_aa: CASSRDTGANVLTF
v_call: TRBV7-2; j_call: TRBJ2-1; clone_size: few; d_call: TRBD1; cdr3_length: 14; cdr3_nt: TGTGCCAGCAGCCTGTTAGGGGGCAAGGGTGAGCAGTTCTTC; cdr3_aa: CASSLLGGKGEQFF
v_call: TRBV5-6; j_call: TRBJ1-5; clone_size: many; d_call: TRBD1; cdr3_length: 14; cdr3_nt: TGTGCCAGCAGCCCGGGACAGGGCTACCAGCCCCAGCATTTT; cdr3_aa: CASSPGQGYQPQHF
v_call: TRBV2; j_call: TRBJ2-7; clone_size: many; d_call: TRBD2; cdr3_length: 14; cdr3_nt: TGTGCCAGCTCGCCCGGGACTAGCGTTGAAGAGCAGTACTTC; cdr3_aa: CASSPGTSVEEQYF
v_call: TRBV12-3/TRBV12-4; j_call: TRBJ2-7; clone_size: many; d_call: NA; cdr3_length: 12; cdr3_nt: TGTGCCAGCACCGGGGTGTCCTACGAGCAGTACTTC; cdr3_aa: CASTGVSYEQYF